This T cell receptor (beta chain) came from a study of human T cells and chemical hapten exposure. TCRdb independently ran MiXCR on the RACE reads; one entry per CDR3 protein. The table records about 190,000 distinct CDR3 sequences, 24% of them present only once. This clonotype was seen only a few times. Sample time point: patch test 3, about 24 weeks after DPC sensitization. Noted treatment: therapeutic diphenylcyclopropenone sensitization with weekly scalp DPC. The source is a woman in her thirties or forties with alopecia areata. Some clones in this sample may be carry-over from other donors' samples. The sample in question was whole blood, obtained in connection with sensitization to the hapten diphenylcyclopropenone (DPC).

The CDR3 DNA is TGTGCCAGCAGTCCGGGACTAGCGGGAGCCGAGCAGTACTTC. This codes for CASSPGLAGAEQYF. The genes are TRBV27 and TRBJ2-7, with 14 bases identical to TRBD2. CDR3 length equals 14 residues. Trimming took 5 bases from V and 6 from J; bases not matched to a gene: 3. Germline values: CDR1 MNHEY, CDR2 SMNVEV (reference sequence).